This is a list of T cell receptor beta chains from one sample in a study of memory CD4+ T cells and cytomegalovirus serostatus. This table comes from immunoSEQ multiplex PCR, and its TCRdb copy is limited to in-frame clones, with some not included. The table lists 54,000 or so clones, about 81% of them singletons. The sequenced sample consisted of memory CD4+ T cells from blood. The receptors shown here come from an adult in good health and CMV-seronegative. CDR3s include the opening cysteine and the closing phenylalanine or tryptophan. D genes are given only for firm matches. The size field is filled for only some rows; it gives once, few, many or a size class.

v_gene	j_gene	d_gene	abundance	CDR3nt	CDR3aa
TRBV7-8	TRBJ1-2	.	.	TGTGCCAGCAGCTTTAACAGGGACGGTGGCTACACCTTC	CASSFNRDGGYTF
TRBV28	TRBJ1-4	TRBD1	.	TGTGCCAGCAGTTCGTTGACAGGGGGTAGTGAAAAACTGTTTTTT	CASSSLTGGSEKLFF
TRBV7-2	TRBJ2-3	TRBD2	.	TGTGCCAGCAGCTTAGTGGGGACTAGCGGAACGGATACGCAGTATTTT	CASSLVGTSGTDTQYF
TRBV18	TRBJ1-5	.	.	TGTGCCAGCTCACCACAGAACACAGGGCGGACGGGGAATCAGCCCCAGCATTTT	CASSPQNTGRTGNQPQHF
TRBV29-1	TRBJ1-2	TRBD1	.	TGCAGCGTTGAAGATCCTCTAGGCGGGACAGGGGTTGGCTACACCTTC	CSVEDPLGGTGVGYTF
TRBV6-5	TRBJ2-2	.	.	TGTGCCATAGGGGGACAAGGGGACATCGGGGAGCTGTTTTTT	CAIGGQGDIGELFF
TRBV10-1	TRBJ2-7	TRBD1	.	TGCGCCAGCAGCCCGGGACAGGGATCTCCGTACTTC	CASSPGQGSPYF
TRBV9	TRBJ1-3	.	few	TGTGCCAGCAGCGTAGGAGACAGTGGAAACACCATATATTTT	CASSVGDSGNTIYF
TRBV11-2	TRBJ2-7	.	.	TGTGCCAGCAGCCGACTGACAGTTGGGAACTACGAGCAGTACTTC	CASSRLTVGNYEQYF
TRBV21-1	TRBJ1-5	.	few	TGTGCCAGCAGCAAATTAGTAGGACAGGAGAGGGGTAACTTAGGCAATCAGCCCCAGCATTTT	CASSKLVGQERGNLGNQPQHF
TRBV9	TRBJ1-2	.	.	TGTGCCAGCAGCGGTCGGGGGCTGGTTGGCTACACCTTC	CASSGRGLVGYTF
TRBV7-2	TRBJ1-1	.	.	TGTGCCAGCAGCCCCTCGGGGTCTACCGTCACTGAAGCTTTCTTT	CASSPSGSTVTEAFF
TRBV19	TRBJ2-5	.	.	TGTGCCAGTAGTAGGGCAGACTGGCAAGAGACCCAGTACTTC	CASSRADWQETQYF
TRBV28	TRBJ2-7	.	.	TGTGCCAGCAGACAGGACAACACCCGAGGCGAGCAGTACTTC	CASRQDNTRGEQYF
TRBV28	TRBJ1-1	TRBD1	.	TGTGCCAGCAGTTTATCACAGGGGATCACTGAAGCTTTCTTT	CASSLSQGITEAFF
TRBV9	TRBJ2-1	TRBD1	.	TGTGCCAGCAGCGCCCGGGACAGGGGGCCCCTCAGCTCCTACAATGAGCAGTTCTTC	CASSARDRGPLSSYNEQFF
TRBV7-9	TRBJ2-1	TRBD1	.	TGTGCCAGCAGGACAGGGGGCAGCTACAATGAGCAGTTCTTC	CASRTGGSYNEQFF
TRBV4-2	TRBJ2-3	.	.	TGTGCCAGCAGCCAAGAAGGATCAGATACGCAGTATTTT	CASSQEGSDTQYF
TRBV5-1	TRBJ2-7	TRBD1	.	TGCGCCAGCAGCGCCACAGGGACAGGAGCAGAGCAGTACTTC	CASSATGTGAEQYF
TRBV10-3	TRBJ2-7	.	once	TGTGCCATCAGTCCAGGAACCTACGAGCAGTACTTC	CAISPGTYEQYF
TRBV9	TRBJ2-2	.	few	TGTGCCAGCAGGTACCGACATTCAGCCGGGGAGCTGTTTTTT	CASRYRHSAGELFF
TRBV5-1	TRBJ2-1	.	.	TGCGCCAGCAGCTTGACTTTGGATGAGCAGTTCTTC	CASSLTLDEQFF
TRBV4-1	TRBJ2-6	TRBD1	.	TGCGCCAGCAGCCAAGCCTCGACAGGGGGCCGTTTAGATTACTCTGGGGCCAACGTCCTGACTTTC	CASSQASTGGRLDYSGANVLTF
TRBV11-2	TRBJ1-2	.	.	TGTGCCAGCGAGTCAGGAGGCTATGGCTACACCTTC	CASESGGYGYTF
TRBV4-3	TRBJ1-6	.	once	TGCGCCAGCAGCCAAGATTTAACAGGGTCTTCACCCCTCCACTTT	CASSQDLTGSSPLHF
TRBV11-2	TRBJ2-2	TRBD2	few	TGTGCCAGCAGCCCTATTAGCGGGAAGAGGAACACCGGGGAGCTGTTTTTT	CASSPISGKRNTGELFF
TRBV7-6	TRBJ1-1	.	.	TGTGCCAGCAGCTTAGGGGATGGGGTAGCTTTCTTT	CASSLGDGVAFF
TRBV6-5	TRBJ1-3	TRBD1	.	TGTGCCAGCAGCCGGACAGGGGCTGGAAACACCATATATTTT	CASSRTGAGNTIYF
TRBV27	TRBJ1-3	.	.	TGTGCCAGCAGAAAAGACAGCTCTGGAAACACCATATATTTT	CASRKDSSGNTIYF